Sequencing of this T cell receptor beta chain was carried out in a study of blood T cell repertoires in COVID-19. Study background: There were acute and convalescent COVID-19 samples, and they came from the United States, Italy and Spain.

After removal of 8 bases from V and 7 bases from J, the junction contained 6 bases not matched to a gene. CDR3 size: 13 residues. Germline CDR1 and CDR2: SNHLY and FYNNEI. Study processing details: Reference gene primer amplification yielded estimated nucleated cell counts. TCRdb's copy holds only in-frame clones and misses some; the assay was immunoSEQ multiplex PCR. Clonal size and the V and J genes are those of that table, whereas D and trimming came from the DNA. The sample contains 73,000 or so clones, approximately 84% of which appear only once. The sample consisted of peripheral blood. J is TRBJ1-4 and V is TRBV2; 8 bases are shared with TRBD1. This clonotype was sampled from a woman aged 60 to 75 with acute or convalescent COVID-19. The CDR3 DNA sequence: TGTGCCAGCGGGACAGGATCCGGTGAAAAACTGTTTTTT. This gives the protein CASGTGSGEKLFF.